The rows below give T cell receptor beta chains drawn from one sample of a study of cytomegalovirus exposure and HLA in healthy donors. The data were produced by immunoSEQ multiplex PCR, yet TCRdb's version contains in-frame clones alone and is incomplete. The sample includes about 180,000 clones, roughly 80% of them seen just once. Sequenced sample: PBMCs. The receptors come from a woman aged 45 to 65 in good health and CMV-seronegative. CDR3s leave out the opening cysteine and the closing phenylalanine or tryptophan.

TRBV11-2	ASSSVHYSTTEAF
TRBV10-1	ATGQGEADTQY
TRBV5-6	ASSKLSREQY
TRBV4-1	ASSQGQGESPLH
TRBV5-4	ASSLTGTGALRGAF
TRBV5-6	ASTKEGVYGYT
TRBV7-2	ASSRDGTANFYNSPLH
TRBV28	ASSRDRYYEQY
TRBV6-5	ASTKRETIGYEQY
TRBV19	ASSLRRGTDTQY
TRBV12-5	ASGPDRYATH
TRBV4-3	ASSQDSSWGPGVYEQY
TRBV27	ASSPRTQRGQIYSNQPQH
TRBV28	ASSLGLSGANVLT
TRBV6-5	ASSYQGDYGYT
TRBV28	ASSTLAGGTYEQY
TRBV28	ASSLTGYYGYT
TRBV7-9	ASSPRVSNEKLF
TRBV15	ATSRDIPSAAAGNTIY
TRBV2	ASSGGVQETQY
TRBV2	ASRDKTYNEQF
TRBV7-6	ASSLMTGSSYNEQF
TRBV6-5	ASSYSTGIVH